This is a list of T cell receptor beta chains from one sample in a study of blood T cell repertoires in COVID-19. Assay used: immunoSEQ multiplex PCR; TCRdb lists only in-frame clones, some missing. Of under 200,000 clones detected, around 80% appear once; the ten largest clones hold 5% to 8.5%. The sample consisted of peripheral blood. All receptors come from an older man with active or convalescent COVID-19. The CDR3 runs from the conserved cysteine through the conserved F or W. A D gene is named only where the DNA matches it firmly. Some rows mark clone size as missing; the rest say once, few, many or name a class of expanded clone.

>NA|TRBV2|14|TRBJ1-3|NA
CASQFGTLGNTIYF
TGTGCCAGCCAGTTCGGGACTCTCGGAAACACCATATATTTT
>TRBD2|TRBV9|14|TRBJ2-3|NA
CASSVGTSGDTQYF
TGTGCCAGCAGCGTAGGGACTAGTGGCGATACGCAGTATTTT
>NA|TRBV7-2|14|TRBJ1-4|once
CASSDPRGNEKLFF
TGTGCCAGCAGCGACCCAAGGGGTAATGAAAAACTGTTTTTT
>TRBD1|TRBV5-1|13|TRBJ1-1|once
CASSLDPGGEAFF
TGCGCCAGCAGCTTGGACCCAGGGGGTGAAGCTTTCTTT
>TRBD2|TRBV5-8|16|TRBJ2-3|once
CASGKRLATLGDTQYF
TGTGCCAGCGGGAAACGACTAGCGACCCTAGGAGATACGCAGTATTTT
>NA|TRBV7-2|14|TRBJ1-3|NA
CASSPTVPGNTIYF
TGTGCCAGCAGCCCAACAGTACCCGGAAACACCATATATTTT
>NA|TRBV5-4|11|TRBJ2-5|NA
CAWGDQETQYF
TGTGCCTGGGGGGACCAAGAGACCCAGTACTTC
>NA|TRBV5-1|15|TRBJ1-5|NA
CASSLGNRVGQPQHF
TGCGCCAGCAGCTTAGGAAACAGGGTCGGACAGCCCCAGCATTTT
>TRBD2|TRBV5-1|14|TRBJ2-1|once
CASNRLAEGGEQFF
TGCGCCAGCAACAGACTAGCGGAAGGGGGGGAGCAGTTCTTC
>NA|TRBV28|10|TRBJ1-2|NA
CATHGYGYTF
TGTGCCACCCACGGCTATGGCTACACCTTC
>NA|TRBV10-3|13|TRBJ2-7|NA
CATRQPWGYEQYF
TGTGCCACGCGACAGCCCTGGGGCTACGAGCAGTACTTC
>NA|TRBV28|13|TRBJ2-7|NA
CASSLGTFYEQYF
TGTGCCAGCAGTCTCGGGACTTTCTACGAGCAGTACTTC
>TRBD1|TRBV10-3|15|TRBJ1-4|NA
CAISDTKDRGRKLFF
TGTGCCATCAGTGACACGAAAGACAGGGGCCGTAAACTGTTTTTT
>NA|TRBV4-2|15|TRBJ1-2|few
CASSQDPGRGHGYTF
TGTGCCAGCAGCCAAGATCCAGGCAGGGGTCATGGCTACACCTTC
>TRBD1|TRBV6-6|13|TRBJ2-7|NA
CASSPGTGGEQYF
TGTGCCAGCAGCCCAGGGACAGGGGGCGAGCAGTACTTC
>TRBD1|TRBV10-3|14|TRBJ1-2|NA
CAISESRGQKGYTF
TGTGCCATCAGTGAGTCAAGGGGGCAGAAAGGCTACACCTTC
>NA|TRBV3-1/TRBV3-2|13|TRBJ2-2|NA
CASSGEVTGELFF
TGTGCCAGCAGCGGGGAGGTCACCGGGGAGCTGTTTTTT
>TRBD1|TRBV2|14|TRBJ2-7|few
CASSATGGSYEQYF
TGTGCCAGCAGTGCGACAGGGGGCTCCTACGAGCAGTACTTC
>NA|TRBV7-9|14|TRBJ2-5|NA
CASSLDGGKETQYF
TGTGCCAGCAGCTTAGATGGAGGAAAAGAGACCCAGTACTTC
>NA|TRBV19|14|TRBJ1-5|few
CASSRREGNQPQHF
TGTGCCAGTAGTCGCCGGGAAGGGAATCAGCCCCAGCATTTT
>TRBD2|TRBV11-2|15|TRBJ2-7|NA
CASHPTSGSPYEQYF
TGTGCCAGCCATCCGACTAGCGGGAGTCCGTACGAGCAGTACTTC
>NA|TRBV6-5|13|TRBJ1-2|few
CASSKTARYGYTF
TGTGCCAGCAGTAAGACAGCGCGCTATGGCTACACCTTC
>TRBD2|TRBV6-5|14|TRBJ2-7|NA
CASSAMISGVEQYF
TGTGCCAGCAGCGCCATGATCAGCGGGGTCGAGCAGTACTTC
>TRBD1|TRBV29-1|12|TRBJ2-3|NA
CSVDKDRDTQYF
TGCAGCGTTGATAAGGACAGGGATACGCAGTATTTT
>NA|TRBV30|13|TRBJ1-2|NA
CAWSVRFGVGYTF
NA
>TRBD1|TRBV18|21|TRBJ2-1|NA
CASSPAYTGQGLWGMNNEQFF
TGTGCCAGCTCACCCGCCTATACGGGACAGGGGTTATGGGGAATGAACAATGAGCAGTTCTTC
>TRBD2|TRBV6-2/TRBV6-3|16|TRBJ2-1|few
CASSIGLAISYNEQFF
TGTGCCAGCAGTATCGGACTAGCGATCTCCTACAATGAGCAGTTCTTC
>TRBD2|TRBV7-2|15|TRBJ2-7|NA
CASSSLVAGKYEQYF
TGTGCCAGCAGCTCCCTGGTAGCGGGAAAATACGAGCAGTACTTC
>TRBD1|TRBV6-5|15|TRBJ1-1|NA
CASRGTGGRNTEAFF
TGTGCCAGCAGGGGTACAGGGGGCCGGAACACTGAAGCTTTCTTT
>NA|TRBV5-6|16|TRBJ2-5|NA
CASSLRSGHGWGTQYF
TGTGCCAGCAGCTTGCGGTCAGGACACGGTTGGGGGACCCAGTACTTC
>NA|TRBV3-1/TRBV3-2|15|TRBJ2-3|NA
CASSQFIAGTDTQYF
TGTGCCAGCAGCCAATTTATAGCGGGCACAGATACGCAGTATTTT
>NA|TRBV4-3|14|TRBJ1-6|NA
CASSQVRVESPLHF
TGCGCCAGCAGCCAAGTTAGAGTCGAATCACCCCTCCACTTT
>TRBD1|TRBV3-1/TRBV3-2|14|TRBJ1-4|NA
CASSRQGADEKLFF
TGTGCCAGCAGCCGACAGGGGGCCGATGAAAAACTGTTTTTT
>NA|TRBV6-5|16|TRBJ1-5|NA
CASSLSGRGGNQPQHF
TGTGCCAGCAGTTTAAGTGGGAGGGGTGGCAATCAGCCCCAGCATTTT
>TRBD1|TRBV4-1|15|TRBJ1-2|NA
CASSQVGDRGKGYTF
TGCGCCAGCAGCCAAGTCGGGGACAGGGGCAAAGGCTACACCTTC